The 26 T cell receptor beta chains below come from one sample, sequenced in a study of T cell repertoires in cytomegalovirus infection. TCRdb re-called the reads through MiXCR, storing one row per CDR3 protein. The table lists approximately 310,000 distinct CDR3 sequences, approximately 25% of them singletons. Their recognized antigens are unknown. The sample consisted of cultured PBMCs, taken from culture after CMV antigen stimulation. Source of these receptors: a human donor in good health (CMV status not recorded). Some clones in this sample may be carry-over from other donors' samples.

This clonotype has a count of ten or more. CDR3 bases: TGTGCCAGCAGCGCAGGGGGCCCTGGCTATGGCTACACCTTC. It translates to CASSAGGPGYGYTF. J is TRBJ1-2 and V is TRBV28, with TRBD1 matching 8 bases. Germline V CDR1 and CDR2: MDHEN, SYDVKM. This CDR3 comprises 14 residues. J was trimmed by 4 bases and V by 6 bases; bases with no gene match: 7.

By share, this clonotype counts as medium-sized (0.01 to 0.1%). The rearrangement uses TRBV6-2 or TRBV6-3 and TRBJ1-5, with D possibly being TRBD1 (6 bases). CDR3 size: 13 residues. Germline-derived CDR1 and CDR2 are MNHEY and SVGEGT. Trimming pared 5 bases from V and 7 bases from J, leaving 12 bases between. The CDR3 DNA sequence: TGTGCCAGCAGTGAAACAGGGCTCCAGCCCCAGCATTTT. This sequence encodes CASSETGLQPQHF.

This clonotype showed up many times. The chain joins TRBV7-9 to TRBJ2-5; 8 positions agree with TRBD1. The junction had 1 base not matched to a gene; V was cut back by 3 bases and J by 4 bases. The length of the CDR3 is 13 residues. Germline V gives CDR1 SEHNR, CDR2 FQNEAQ (reference sequence). CDR3 loop: CASSLGQVETQYF. The CDR3 nucleotides read TGTGCCAGCAGCTTGGGACAGGTAGAGACCCAGTACTTC.

Note on this clonotype: It may be a read error: a sequence one base away is much more abundant. CDR3: CASSVTSGGGTEAFF. The CDR3 DNA follows: TGTGCCAGCAGCGTAACATCGGGGGGCGGCACTGAAGCTTTCTTT. V gene TRBV7-9 combines with J gene TRBJ1-1; D might be TRBD1 (6 bases). V was trimmed by 5 bases and J by 4 bases, leaving 17 bases between them. This CDR3 comprises 15 residues. Germline CDR1 and CDR2: SEHNR and FQNEAQ (reference sequence).

There are many counts of this clonotype. CDR3 in DNA: TGCGCCAGCAGCCAAGATAATAGCAGGACGGGAGGCAAAAACATTCAGTACTTC. This sequence encodes CASSQDNSRTGGKNIQYF. The rearrangement links TRBV4-1 to TRBJ2-4, with TRBD2 identical over 7 bases. The V segment lost 0 bases and the J segment 3 bases; nucleotides outside the gene matches: 11. The CDR3 spans 18 residues. Germline V gene lookup returns CDR1 MGHRA and CDR2 YSYEKL.

This clonotype was counted only a few times. The J gene is TRBJ2-7, the V gene TRBV6-2 or TRBV6-3; TRBD2 matches 11 bases. The germline V gene has CDR1 MNHEY and CDR2 SVGEGT. Losses at the gene ends were 6 bases for V and 1 base for J; bases not matched to a gene: 5. The CDR3 covers 15 residues. CDR3 DNA: TGTGCCAGCAGGGAACTAGCGGGAGCTTCCTACGAGCAGTACTTC. The encoded protein is CASRELAGASYEQYF.

The V gene is TRBV27, the J gene TRBJ2-3, with TRBD2 matching 12 bases. There are 15 residues in the CDR3. Germline V gene data show CDR1 as MNHEY and CDR2 as SMNVEV (reference sequence). Trimming removed 3 bases from V and 5 bases from J; junction bases left unmatched: 3. The CDR3 protein is CASSLASGRGDTQYF. As DNA, the CDR3 is TGTGCCAGCAGTTTGGCTAGCGGGAGGGGAGATACGCAGTATTTT.

This clonotype showed up just a few times. This rearrangement joins TRBV11-2 to TRBJ1-1, with TRBD1 as a possible D gene (5 bases). V lost 3 bases to trimming and J lost 11 bases, with 16 bases between them. Germline loops: CDR1 SGHAT, CDR2 FQNNGV. This CDR3 has 13 residues. The CDR3 sequence is CASSLQIGARAFF. In nucleotides, the CDR3 is TGTGCCAGCAGCTTGCAAATAGGGGCTCGGGCTTTCTTT.

This clonotype was seen a handful of times. The rearrangement links TRBV5-4 to TRBJ2-1; a possible D gene is TRBD2 (5 bases). V lost 1 base and J lost 9, with 11 bases in between. Germline loops: CDR1 SGHNT, CDR2 YYREEE (reference sequence). The CDR3 contains 13 residues. In DNA, the CDR3 is TGTGCCAGCAGCTTGCGAGGGATGGGTGAGCAGTTCTTC. Translated, it gives CASSLRGMGEQFF.

This chain joins TRBV19 and TRBJ1-5; D not certain. Trimming removed 7 bases from V and 2 bases from J, with 9 bases in between. Germline assignment: CDR1 LNHDA and CDR2 SQIVND (reference sequence). The CDR3 runs to 13 residues. CDR3 coding DNA: TGTGCCAGTACGGATACGGGCAATCAGCCCCAGCATTTT. Encoded protein: CASTDTGNQPQHF.

This rearrangement joins TRBV6-4 to TRBJ2-1; D remains ambiguous. The CDR3 contains 16 residues. The germline V and J ends were trimmed by 3 bases and 0 bases, with 12 bases remaining between them. Per the germline V gene, CDR1 is MRHNA and CDR2 is SNTAGT. CDR3 nucleotides: TGTGCCAGCAGTGAGGACCCCGGCAGCTCCTACAATGAGCAGTTCTTC. Translating gives CASSEDPGSSYNEQFF.

This clonotype was observed a handful of times. This chain links TRBV19 with TRBJ2-2; D gene uncertain. The CDR3 spans 16 residues. Germline lookup yields CDR1 LNHDA and CDR2 SQIVND (reference sequence). With 6 bases removed from V and 5 bases from J, the gap between germline ends came to 19 bases. CDR3 protein: CASRPRTNGFTGELFF. The CDR3 bases are TGTGCCAGTAGACCTCGGACCAATGGGTTTACCGGGGAGCTGTTTTTT.

CDR3 nucleotide sequence: TGTGCCAGCAAACCTGATCCCGGGACCACTCTGGGAAAACTGTTTTTT. Translation: CASKPDPGTTLGKLFF. V gene TRBV6-5 combines with J gene TRBJ1-4, with D possibly matching TRBD1 (5 bases). Trimming pared 7 bases from V and 10 bases from J, leaving 25 bases between. The CDR3 is made up of 16 amino acids. Germline loops: CDR1 MNHEY, CDR2 SVGAGI.

The chain links TRBV6-2 or TRBV6-3 to TRBJ2-1, with TRBD2 as a possible D gene (6 bases). CDR3 length equals 15 residues. Germline V CDR1 and CDR2: MNHEY, SVGEGT. Trimming shortened V by 5 bases and J by 10 bases, and 21 bases separated the two germline ends. The CDR3 DNA reads TGTGCCAGCAGTACCCAAAAAGATCTAGCGAGAGAGCAGTTCTTC. It codes for CASSTQKDLAREQFF.

CDR3 coding DNA: TGTGCCAGTAGTACTACAGGGCGCAATCAGCCCCAGCATTTT. Its translation: CASSTTGRNQPQHF. The V gene is TRBV19, the J gene TRBJ1-5; possible D gene TRBD1, 6 bases. The CDR3 is made up of 14 amino acids. Germline V gene lookup returns CDR1 LNHDA and CDR2 SQIVND (reference sequence). The V and J ends lost 4 bases and 2 bases respectively, with 9 bases between them.

In this sample, this clonotype turned up a few times. V usage is TRBV20-1 and J usage is TRBJ2-3; D remains unclear. Trimming left V 5 bases short and J 1 base short, with 10 bases between. The CDR3 is 13 amino acids. CDR1 is DFQATT, CDR2 SNEGSKA, per germline (reference sequence). DNA for the CDR3: TGCAGTGCTCGGCGAAGGGGCACAGATACGCAGTATTTT. It translates to CSARRRGTDTQYF.

The chain recombines TRBV10-3 with TRBJ2-3, with 15 bases matching TRBD2. Germline values: CDR1 ENHRY, CDR2 SYGVKD. The CDR3 covers 16 residues. V lost 4 bases to trimming and J lost 4 bases; unmatched junction nucleotides: 3. CDR3 sequence: CAISGTSGRAPDTQYF. The CDR3 DNA reads TGTGCCATCAGTGGGACTAGCGGGAGGGCCCCAGATACGCAGTATTTT.

This chain's CDR3 is CSAGDRVGEQYF. DNA for the CDR3: TGCAGTGCTGGGGACAGGGTTGGAGAGCAGTACTTC. J is TRBJ2-7 and V is TRBV20-1; 9 bases agree with TRBD1. The junction had 6 bases not matched to a gene; V was cut back by 5 bases and J by 7 bases. The CDR3 has 12 residues. The germline CDR1 and CDR2 sequences are DFQATT and SNEGSKA (reference sequence).

A few counts support this clonotype. The rearrangement links TRBV6-6 to TRBJ2-1; possibly TRBD2 for D (5 bases). Deletions cut 0 bases from V and 12 bases from J, with 12 bases between. This CDR3 is built from 13 residues. Germline CDR1 reads MNHNY; CDR2 reads SVGAGI (reference sequence). The DNA for the CDR3 is TGTGCCAGCAGTTACTCGATGGGAGTTGGGCAGTTCTTC. Translation: CASSYSMGVGQFF.

The chain employs TRBV5-1 and TRBJ2-7; TRBD1 matches 12 bases. The V segment lost 5 bases and the J segment 4 bases; nucleotides outside the gene matches: 7. The CDR3 extends over 15 amino acids. Germline-derived CDR1 and CDR2 are SGHRS and YFSETQ. In DNA, the CDR3 is TGCGCCAGCAGGTCCGGGACAGGGGGCGATTACGAGCAGTACGTC. Its translation: CASRSGTGGDYEQYV.

The V gene is TRBV9, the J gene TRBJ1-2; D is ambiguous. Germline lookup yields CDR1 SGDLS and CDR2 YYNGEE. V lost 4 bases and J lost 8, with 12 bases in between. CDR3 size: 12 residues. As DNA, the CDR3 is TGTGCCAGCAGCCCCCGTGACGGAGGCTACACCTTC. The encoded protein is CASSPRDGGYTF.

This clonotype was detected only a few times. The J gene is TRBJ2-7, the V gene TRBV28; 11 positions agree with TRBD2. Germline CDR1 is MDHEN and CDR2 is SYDVKM. The CDR3 runs 19 residues. J lost 2 bases, V lost 6 bases, and 18 bases had no gene match. In nucleotides, the CDR3 is TGTGCCAGCAGCCATTACTGGGGAACTAGCGGGAGAGATACCTACGAGCAGTACTTC. As protein: CASSHYWGTSGRDTYEQYF.

The chain couples TRBV20-1 to TRBJ2-3, with 13 bases that match TRBD2. V lost 2 bases to trimming and J lost 5 bases; unmatched junction nucleotides: 13. The CDR3 loop spans 18 amino acids. From germline, CDR1 is DFQATT and CDR2 SNEGSKA (reference sequence). The CDR3 DNA is TGCAGTGCTAGACCTACTAGCGGGAGGGTCCTCGGGATAGATACGCAGTATTTT. Translated, it gives CSARPTSGRVLGIDTQYF.

V gene TRBV7-8 combines with J gene TRBJ2-4; D is ambiguous. Trimming cost V 5 bases and J 4 bases, with 9 bases left between them. The CDR3 runs to 13 residues. CDR1 SGHVS and CDR2 FQNEAQ come from the germline V gene. The CDR3 DNA reads as TGTGCCAGCAGCGAAATCAGGAAAAACATTCAGTACTTC. It translates to CASSEIRKNIQYF. Supplemented by reference TRBV7-8 and TRBJ2-4, the full variable domain reads GAGVSQSPRYKVAKRGQDVALRCDPISGHVSLFWYQQALGQGPEFLTYFQNEAQLDKSGLPSDRFFAERPEGSVSTLKIQRTQQEDSAVYLCASSEIRKNIQYFGAGTRLSVL.

The V gene is TRBV19, the J gene TRBJ2-3; D may be TRBD1 (5 bases). Trimming removed 9 bases at V and 2 bases at J, with 15 bases between. The CDR3 loop spans 14 amino acids. Looked up from germline, CDR1 is LNHDA and CDR2 is SQIVND (reference sequence). The CDR3: CASAIQALTDTQYF. Written as DNA, the CDR3 is TGTGCCAGCGCCATACAGGCTCTCACAGATACGCAGTATTTT. The full variable domain, with the rest looked up from reference TRBV19 and TRBJ2-3, is DGGITQSPKYLFRKEGQNVTLSCEQNLNHDAMYWYRQDPGQGLRLIYYSQIVNDFQKGDIAEGYSVSREKKESFPLTVTSAQKNPTAFYLCASAIQALTDTQYFGPGTRLTVL.

This clonotype has a handful of counts. The rearrangement uses TRBV19 and TRBJ1-5; 10 bases are shared with TRBD1. V shed 5 bases, J shed 4 bases, and the junction held 5 bases outside the gene matches. Germline V gene sequence: CDR1 LNHDA, CDR2 SQIVND (reference sequence). The CDR3 has 15 residues. CDR3 DNA sequence: TGTGCCAGTAGTCCCCGGGACAGGGGAAATCAGCCCCAGCATTTT. Translated: CASSPRDRGNQPQHF.